These 12 T cell receptor beta chains were sequenced from one sample in a study of blood T cell repertoires in COVID-19. Sequencing used immunoSEQ multiplex PCR; TCRdb keeps in-frame clones, though not all of them. This sample has 250,000 to 350,000 clones; almost 90% occur once, and the top ten carry 1.7%. Sequences were obtained from PBMCs or T cells enriched from blood (not recorded which). The receptors come from a woman between 18 and 29 years old with acute COVID-19.

The V gene is TRBV19, the J gene TRBJ2-4, with D unclear. The CDR3 consists of 13 residues. The V gene's germline CDR1 is LNHDA and CDR2 SQIVND (reference sequence). CDR3 nucleotides: TGTGGATACGTCTCGACACCTAAAAACATTCAGTACTTC. This sequence encodes CGYVSTPKNIQYF.

This clone was counted a single time. The V gene is TRBV4-1, the J gene TRBJ1-5, with 7 nucleotides matching TRBD1. CDR1 is MGHRA and CDR2 is YSYEKL in the germline V gene. Unmatched junction bases numbered 4, after V lost 2 bases and J lost 0 bases. The CDR3 is made up of 16 amino acids. CDR3 region: CASSQRTGDSNQPQHF. The CDR3 region has the DNA TGCGCCAGCAGCCAAAGGACAGGCGATAGCAATCAGCCCCAGCATTTT.

This rearrangement joins TRBV30 to TRBJ2-2, with 7 bases matching TRBD2. The germline CDR1 and CDR2 sequences are GTSNPN and SVGIG (reference sequence). The CDR3 length is 16 residues. V gave up 3 bases and J gave up 7 bases; unmatched junction bases: 14. The CDR3 sequence is CAWRGGGSGTGGELFF. CDR3 nucleotides: TGTGCCTGGAGGGGGGGTGGAAGCGGGACTGGCGGGGAGCTGTTTTTT.

J is TRBJ2-7 and V is TRBV10-3, with D maybe TRBD2 (5 bases). The germline CDR1 and CDR2 sequences are ENHRY and SYGVKD. Trimming left V 9 bases short and J 0 bases short, with 9 bases between. CDR3 length: 12 residues. This CDR3 is CAIGLSSYEQYF. Written as DNA, the CDR3 is TGTGCCATTGGACTGAGCTCCTACGAGCAGTACTTC.

V gene TRBV6-2 or TRBV6-3 combines with J gene TRBJ2-6; 7 bases are shared with TRBD2. The CDR3 consists of 18 residues. V was clipped by 0 bases and J by 0 bases; unmatched bases: 5. From germline, CDR1 is MNHEY and CDR2 SVGEGT. The CDR3 DNA is TGTGCCAGCAGTTACTCGACTAGCAAAGTCTCTGGGGCCAACGTCCTGACTTTC. Encoded protein: CASSYSTSKVSGANVLTF.

The V and J genes are TRBV14 and TRBJ2-7, with 8 bases lining up with TRBD1. The CDR3 extends over 14 amino acids. With 4 bases clipped from V and 2 bases from J, the junction kept 4 bases outside the gene matches. Germline V gene lookup returns CDR1 SGHDN and CDR2 FVKESK. CDR3 nucleotides: TGTGCCAGCAGCCTACGACAGGGGACCTACGAGCAGTACTTC. This codes for CASSLRQGTYEQYF.

The genes are TRBV18 and TRBJ2-3; 14 bases fit TRBD2. The ends lost 3 bases at V and 2 bases at J; junction bases unmatched: 7. This CDR3 region has 18 residues. Germline V gives CDR1 KGHSH, CDR2 LQKENI. The CDR3 nucleotides are TGTGCCAGCTCACCGGGACTAGCGGGAGTACGGTACACAGATACGCAGTATTTT. Its translation is CASSPGLAGVRYTDTQYF.

This chain links TRBV7-9 with TRBJ2-1; D is possibly TRBD2 (5 bases). CDR1 and CDR2 from the germline V gene are SEHNR and FQNEAQ (reference sequence). This CDR3 comprises 13 residues. The V end was cut by 2 bases, the J end by 7 bases, with 9 bases between. The CDR3 reads CASSLSQRNEQFF. Here the CDR3 DNA reads TGTGCCAGCAGCTTAAGTCAGCGGAATGAGCAGTTCTTC.

This chain connects TRBV4-1 to TRBJ2-7; D gene ambiguous. Trimming shortened V by 1 base and J by 6 bases, and 19 bases separated the two germline ends. Germline V gene sequence: CDR1 MGHRA, CDR2 YSYEKL. This CDR3 is built from 16 residues. CDR3 bases: TGCGCCAGCAGCCAAGGTCCTTACAGTGGCCCTTCCGAGCAGTACTTC. Amino acid sequence: CASSQGPYSGPSEQYF.

The chain links TRBV27 to TRBJ1-4; 7 bases match TRBD1. This CDR3 has 15 amino acids. Germline V lookup: CDR1 MNHEY, CDR2 SMNVEV (reference sequence). Losses at the gene ends were 7 bases for V and 2 bases for J; bases not matched to a gene: 7. The CDR3 protein is CASTPTGATNEKLFF. The CDR3 DNA reads TGTGCCAGCACCCCCACAGGGGCCACTAATGAAAAACTGTTTTTT.

Only one count was recorded for this clone. The chain is built from TRBV18 and TRBJ2-2; D possibly corresponds to TRBD2 (6 bases). Germline loops: CDR1 KGHSH, CDR2 LQKENI. V shed 8 bases and J shed 0 bases, with 13 bases lying between them. CDR3 length equals 15 residues. The DNA of the CDR3 is TGTGCCAGCCGACCAGGCGGGGCGAACACCGGGGAGCTGTTTTTT. It is translated as CASRPGGANTGELFF.

The rearrangement joins TRBV5-8 to TRBJ1-5; TRBD1 aligns across 8 bases. This CDR3 is 15 amino acids long. Germline lookup yields CDR1 SGHTS and CDR2 YDEGEE. V shed 3 bases and J 2 bases; nucleotides not matched to a gene: 4. CDR3 in amino acids: CASSSGQGGNQPQHF. The CDR3 region has the DNA TGTGCCAGCAGCTCCGGACAGGGCGGCAATCAGCCCCAGCATTTT.